Following are 10 T cell receptor beta chains from one sample sequenced in a study of cytomegalovirus exposure and HLA in healthy donors. The PCR employed 60 Vbeta primers together with 13 Jbeta primers. The method was immunoSEQ multiplex PCR; TCRdb's version includes in-frame clones alone and lacks a portion of them. Altogether some 190,000 clones are present, more than 75% being singletons, with the ten largest covering roughly 1.4%. The sample comprised PBMCs. These receptors all come from a woman in her forties or fifties in good health and CMV-seronegative.

This rearrangement joins TRBV9 to TRBJ2-3, with 9 bases that match TRBD2. The CDR3 contains 16 residues. CDR1 and CDR2 from the germline V gene are SGDLS and YYNGEE. V dropped 2 bases and J dropped 6; count of bases not matched to a gene: 10. For the CDR3, the DNA is TGTGCCAGCAGCGTCCCCAAAGCGGGGGGTCCGGATACGCAGTATTTT. This gives the protein CASSVPKAGGPDTQYF.

The genes are TRBV7-9 and TRBJ2-3, with 9 bases lining up with TRBD2. The V gene end was trimmed by 5 bases and the J gene end by 2 bases; junction bases not matched to a gene: 11. CDR3 length equals 17 residues. The germline CDR1 and CDR2 sequences are SEHNR and FQNEAQ (reference sequence). The DNA for the CDR3 is TGTGCCAGCAGCCGTTCGGAGGGACTAGCCAACACAGATACGCAGTATTTT. Its translation: CASSRSEGLANTDTQYF.

This clone was recorded only once. This rearrangement joins TRBV6-1 to TRBJ1-2; a possible D gene is TRBD1 (5 bases). CDR3 length: 13 amino acids. Germline assignment: CDR1 MNHNS and CDR2 SASEGT. V lost 6 bases and J lost 8, with 16 bases in between. CDR3 coding DNA: TGTGCCAGCAGCGGGGCGGGGTTGGGCGGCTACACCTTC. Translation gives CASSGAGLGGYTF.

The J gene is TRBJ2-1, the V gene TRBV27, with D possibly matching TRBD2 (6 bases). The germline V gene encodes CDR1 MNHEY and CDR2 SMNVEV (reference sequence). CDR3 length: 16 amino acids. Between the trimmed V and J ends, which lost 6 bases and 6 bases, there was a span of 21 bases. CDR3 nucleotide sequence: TGTGCCAGCAGCCCCTGGGGACTCACCGCCTCCAATGAGCAGTTCTTC. Its protein is CASSPWGLTASNEQFF.

This clone has only a few counts. The genes are TRBV7-9 and TRBJ1-2, with D uncertain. The V end lost 3 bases, the J end lost 3 bases, and 14 bases lay between the germline ends. CDR3 length: 15 residues. The germline V gene encodes CDR1 SEHNR and CDR2 FQNEAQ (reference sequence). The DNA for the CDR3 is TGTGCCAGCAGCTTTCCCCTCGACACCGACTATGGCTACACCTTC. As protein: CASSFPLDTDYGYTF.

This clone was observed a few times. The V gene is TRBV2, the J gene TRBJ2-2; D perhaps matches TRBD2 (5 bases). The CDR3 extends over 13 amino acids. The germline V and J ends were trimmed by 4 bases and 5 bases, with 8 bases remaining between them. Germline lookup yields CDR1 SNHLY and CDR2 FYNNEI. The CDR3 coding sequence is TGTGCCAGCAGTGGAGGCGGGACCGGGGAGCTGTTTTTT. This encodes CASSGGGTGELFF.

V and J are TRBV7-2 and TRBJ1-1; the match to TRBD1 covers 7 bases. V gave up 5 bases and J gave up 5 bases; unmatched junction bases: 11. Germline CDR1 reads SGHTA; CDR2 reads FQGNSA. There are 15 residues in the CDR3. The CDR3 region has the DNA TGTGCCAGCAGCCAGACCCTGACAGGGATTACTGAAGCTTTCTTT. Its translation: CASSQTLTGITEAFF.

The chain has TRBV2 and TRBJ1-2, with D possibly being TRBD1 (6 bases). Germline V lookup: CDR1 SNHLY, CDR2 FYNNEI. This CDR3 is 13 amino acids long. V shed 6 bases and J shed 7 bases, with 15 bases lying between them. The DNA of the CDR3 is TGTGCCAGCAGACTCAGGGGTGAGAGTGGCTACACCTTC. This codes for CASRLRGESGYTF. Complete variable domain (other parts from reference TRBV2 and TRBJ1-2): EPEVTQTPSHQVTQMGQEVILRCVPISNHLYFYWYRQILGQKVEFLVSFYNNEISEKSEIFDDQFSVERPDGSNFTLKIRSTKLEDSAMYFCASRLRGESGYTFGSGTRLTVV.

The V and J genes are TRBV7-6 and TRBJ2-3, with a tentative D call TRBD2 (5 bases). CDR3 length: 15 residues. From germline, CDR1 is SGHVS and CDR2 FNYEAQ. V lost 4 bases and J 1 base, leaving 12 bases between the germline ends. The CDR3 region is CASSSPTKGTDTQYF. CDR3 in DNA: TGTGCCAGCAGCTCTCCGACTAAGGGCACAGATACGCAGTATTTT. Combining the CDR3 with reference TRBV7-6 and TRBJ2-3 gives the whole variable domain GAGVSQSPRYKVTKRGQDVALRCDPISGHVSLYWYRQALGQGPEFLTYFNYEAQQDKSGLPNDRFSAERPEGSISTLTIQRTEQRDSAMYRCASSSPTKGTDTQYFGPGTRLTVL.

The chain has TRBV5-1 and TRBJ1-5; tentatively, D is TRBD1 (6 bases). Germline V CDR1 and CDR2: SGHRS, YFSETQ. Between the trimmed V and J ends, which lost 4 bases and 2 bases, there was a span of 10 bases. This CDR3 is built from 14 residues. The CDR3 loop is CASSGGQGNQPQHF. CDR3 coding DNA: TGCGCCAGCAGCGGGGGACAAGGCAATCAGCCCCAGCATTTT.